A single sample gave rise to the 17 T cell receptor beta chains below, sequenced in a study of glioma-infiltrating T cells. TCR alpha and beta CDR3 regions were amplified from RNA using iRepertoire nested multiplex PCR. Each CDR3 protein is one row after TCRdb ran MiXCR on the multiplex PCR reads. The repertoire holds 300,000 to 450,000 distinct CDR3 sequences, with roughly two fifths as singletons. Material: glioma tissue, nonneoplastic brain tissue, or PBMCs (not recorded which). The receptor set was obtained from a human donor with low-grade glioma or glioblastoma, undergoing nonglioma brain surgery, or in good health (not recorded which).

This clonotype came up a few times. The chain links TRBV5-1 to TRBJ2-3; 8 bases are a match to TRBD1. Germline CDR1 is SGHRS and CDR2 is YFSETQ. The CDR3 covers 15 residues. V lost 6 bases, J lost 3 bases, and 9 bases stayed unmatched. In DNA, the CDR3 is TGCGCCAGCACACTATCCGGGACAGGAACAGATACGCAGTATTTT. Amino acids: CASTLSGTGTDTQYF. The full variable domain, in which reference TRBV5-1 and TRBJ2-3 provide the parts outside the CDR3, is KAGVTQTPRYLIKTRGQQVTLSCSPISGHRSVSWYQQTPGQGLQFLFEYFSETQRNKGNFPGRFSGRQFSNSRSEMNVSTLELGDSALYLCASTLSGTGTDTQYFGPGTRLTVL.

This clonotype showed up many times. The CDR3 DNA follows: TGTGCCAGCAGTGACCAGGGACTAGCGGGTACCCAGTACTTC. This sequence encodes CASSDQGLAGTQYF. The chain couples TRBV6-1 to TRBJ2-5; 12 nucleotides line up with TRBD2. Germline-derived CDR1 and CDR2 are MNHNS and SASEGT. The CDR3 sequence is 14 residues long. Trimming at V came to 3 bases and at J to 8 bases, leaving 4 bases not matched to a gene.

In the case of this clonotype: A much larger clone lies one base from this, so it may be a read error. This chain joins TRBV15 and TRBJ1-1; perhaps TRBD1 as D (6 bases). Trimming took 6 bases from V and 6 from J, leaving 14 bases between them. Germline CDR1 and CDR2: LNHNV and YYDKDF (reference sequence). The CDR3 totals 13 residues. CDR3 loop: CATSSGANAEAFF. The CDR3 DNA sequence: TGTGCCACCAGTTCAGGGGCTAACGCTGAAGCTTTCTTT.

Comment on this clonotype: A much larger clone is a single base away; this may be a read error. The V gene is TRBV10-3, the J gene TRBJ2-3; 16 bases match TRBD2. The trim removed 8 bases at V and 2 bases at J, leaving 13 bases unmatched. CDR1 ENHRY and CDR2 SYGVKD come from the germline V gene. This CDR3 has 19 amino acids. The CDR3 DNA reads TGTGCCATCGGTTCCCCAGCGGGACTAGCGGGAGGGTACACAGATACGCAGTATTTT. This translates into CAIGSPAGLAGGYTDTQYF.

This clonotype was recorded a few times. The chain carries TRBV4-1 and TRBJ2-7, with D uncertain. From germline, CDR1 is MGHRA and CDR2 YSYEKL. The CDR3 has 15 amino acids. V was shortened by 3 bases and J by 0 bases, with 12 bases between the two germline ends. The DNA of the CDR3 is TGCGCCAGCAGCCACTCCGGCGACCCCTCCTACGAGCAGTACTTC. Protein product: CASSHSGDPSYEQYF.

This clonotype was seen ten or more times. The CDR3 reads CSARDWDGTEAFF. Here the CDR3 DNA reads TGCAGTGCTAGAGACTGGGACGGCACTGAAGCTTTCTTT. The chain links TRBV20-1 to TRBJ1-1; tentative D call: TRBD1 (5 bases). Trimming took off 0 bases at V and 4 bases at J, with 9 bases between the two ends. The CDR3 is 13 residues long. Germline CDR1 and CDR2: DFQATT and SNEGSKA (reference sequence).

This clonotype has only one observation. This rearrangement joins TRBV20-1 to TRBJ2-1; 11 bases are a match to TRBD2. The CDR3 contains 14 residues. The V gene's germline CDR1 is DFQATT and CDR2 SNEGSKA (reference sequence). V dropped 5 bases and J dropped 5; count of bases not matched to a gene: 5. CDR3 amino acids: CSAGLAGPNNEQFF. CDR3 sequence (DNA): TGCAGTGCTGGACTAGCGGGTCCCAACAATGAGCAGTTCTTC.

This clonotype was detected ten times or more. This rearrangement joins TRBV25-1 to TRBJ2-3; 7 nucleotides agree with TRBD2. The CDR3 runs to 12 residues. J lost 2 bases, V lost 10 bases, and 3 bases had no gene match. CDR1 and CDR2 from the germline V gene are MGHDK and SYGVNS. The CDR3 region is CAKGLLTDTQYF. The DNA for the CDR3 is TGTGCCAAGGGACTACTCACAGATACGCAGTATTTT.

Many counts were recorded for this clonotype. The J gene is TRBJ2-7, the V gene TRBV20-1, with D possibly TRBD1 on 6 matching bases. CDR3 length: 13 amino acids. The germline V gene has CDR1 DFQATT and CDR2 SNEGSKA (reference sequence). V lost 0 bases, J lost 6 bases, and 12 bases lay in between. CDR3 amino acids: CSAREAGVGEQYF. In DNA form, the CDR3 reads TGCAGTGCTAGAGAGGCAGGGGTAGGCGAGCAGTACTTC.

The sample holds a few counts of this clonotype. The chain employs TRBV4-3 and TRBJ2-7; D is uncertain. The CDR3 has 17 amino acids. CDR1 and CDR2 (germline): LGHNA, YSLEER. Trimming stripped 0 bases from V and 3 bases from J, with 18 bases between. In nucleotides, the CDR3 is TGCGCCAGCAGCCAAGAAAAAATTGGATCCGGCGGCTACGAGCAGTACTTC. Protein: CASSQEKIGSGGYEQYF.

This clonotype was seen just once. V gene TRBV29-1 combines with J gene TRBJ1-2; D gene ambiguous. Germline V gives CDR1 SQVTM, CDR2 ANQGSEA. This CDR3 comprises 13 residues. Trimming removed 3 bases from V and 5 bases from J, with 13 bases in between. CDR3 sequence: CSVDPGWGYGYTF. CDR3 coding DNA: TGCAGCGTTGACCCTGGGTGGGGTTATGGCTACACCTTC.

This clonotype came up many times. The chain combines TRBV20-1 with TRBJ1-5, with D tentatively TRBD1 (5 bases). V shed 6 bases and J shed 7 bases, with 16 bases lying between them. This CDR3 region has 13 residues. The germline V gene encodes CDR1 DFQATT and CDR2 SNEGSKA (reference sequence). The CDR3 loop is CSANRGGDQPQHF. CDR3 nucleotides: TGCAGTGCCAATAGGGGAGGAGACCAGCCCCAGCATTTT.

This clonotype was found a few times. This chain links TRBV20-1 with TRBJ1-5, with D tentatively TRBD1 (6 bases). Germline values: CDR1 DFQATT, CDR2 SNEGSKA (reference sequence). The ends were cut back, 6 bases at V and 0 bases at J, with 18 bases in the middle. CDR3 length: 16 residues. CDR3 in amino acids: CSAPLRTVYSNQPQHF. In nucleotides, the CDR3 is TGCAGTGCCCCACTCCGGACAGTTTATAGCAATCAGCCCCAGCATTTT.

CDR3 in amino acids: CVSSQDWRADNEAFF. Here the CDR3 DNA reads TGCGTTAGCAGCCAAGATTGGCGGGCAGATAATGAAGCTTTCTTT. The chain is built from TRBV4-1 and TRBJ1-1; D is unresolved. The CDR3 spans 15 residues. In germline, CDR1 is MGHRA, CDR2 YSYEKL.

Many counts were recorded for this clonotype. The chain joins TRBV6-1 to TRBJ2-1; 11 nucleotides line up with TRBD2. The CDR3 is 13 amino acids. CDR1 MNHNS and CDR2 SASEGT come from the germline V gene. Trimming cost V 7 bases and J 6 bases; bases outside gene matches: 2. The CDR3 nucleotides read TGTGCCAGCAAGGGACTAGCGGTCAATGAGCAGTTCTTC. It encodes CASKGLAVNEQFF.

The V gene is TRBV30, the J gene TRBJ1-5; no clear D gene. The CDR3 has 14 amino acids. CDR1 GTSNPN and CDR2 SVGIG come from the germline V gene (reference sequence). V lost 3 bases and J 7 bases, leaving 16 bases between the germline ends. CDR3 protein: CAWRAKTGYQPQHF. CDR3 bases: TGTGCCTGGAGAGCCAAGACGGGGTACCAGCCCCAGCATTTT.

Points on this clonotype: A much larger clone is a single base away; this may be a read error. This sequence joins TRBV6-2 or TRBV6-3 and TRBJ2-4; D gene unclear. The germline gives CDR1 MNHEY, CDR2 SVGEGT. This CDR3 region has 13 residues. Between the trimmed V and J ends, which lost 9 bases and 16 bases, there was a span of 25 bases. CDR3 DNA: TGTGCCAGAGCCTCTCACGTGACCTTAATCATATACTTC. Its translation: CARASHVTLIIYF.